Given below is one T cell receptor (beta chain) in context. The ends were cut back, 4 bases at V and 2 bases at J, with 9 bases in the middle. The CDR3 is 15 amino acids. Germline CDR1 SNHLY, CDR2 FYNNEI. The data were produced by immunoSEQ multiplex PCR, yet TCRdb's version contains in-frame clones alone and is incomplete. Of about 72,000 clones in the sample, under 95% were seen once. This entry comes from a study of T cells after somatic rescue of genetic block. The chain links TRBV2 to TRBJ2-6; no clear D. The clonotype comes from a man under 40. Sequenced input: peripheral blood mononuclear cells (PBMCs). The CDR3 sequence: CASSGRRTGANVLTF. The CDR3 DNA is TGTGCCAGCAGTGGGCGAAGAACTGGGGCCAACGTCCTGACTTTC.